This TCR beta chain was identified in a study of T-cell reconstitution after alpha-beta-depleted transplantation in children. V was shortened by 1 base and J by 5 bases, with 9 bases between the two germline ends. Germline V gene sequence: CDR1 MNHEY, CDR2 SVGEGT. There are 14 residues in the CDR3. This clonotype was detected a few times. Molecular barcoding with unique molecular identifiers was used for the TCRbeta library. Each CDR3 protein gets one entry after TCRdb re-called the PCR reads with MiXCR. Among around 600,000 distinct CDR3 sequences, 16% were seen once, and the ten largest hold 1.1%. The TCR originated in a human donor who donated a stem cell graft to a child with acute myeloid leukemia. The chain couples TRBV6-2 or TRBV6-3 to TRBJ2-1; the D gene is possibly TRBD1 (5 bases). The specimen was PBMCs from the stem cell graft donor, collected from the stem cell graft. The CDR3 spells CASSYFSGNNEQFF. DNA for the CDR3: TGTGCCAGCAGTTACTTTTCAGGGAACAATGAGCAGTTCTTC.